The T cell receptor (beta chain) under discussion was sequenced for a study of human T cells and chemical hapten exposure. Overall study results and limits: The donors suffered from alopecia, so their immune response may not match that of healthy people.

Time point given: pre-sensitization, week 0. The sample's treatment: therapeutic diphenylcyclopropenone sensitization with weekly scalp DPC. This CDR3 is built from 14 residues. CDR1 is SGHTA, CDR2 FQGNSA, per germline. J was trimmed by 7 bases and V by 4 bases; bases with no gene match: 5. Authors' analysis steps: Sample TCR totals centred on a median of about 92,000, ranging about 20,000 to 690,600. TCRdb independently ran MiXCR on the RACE reads; one entry per CDR3 protein. The V and J calls shown here were made by TCRdb, not taken from the authors' results. The sample lists around 350,000 distinct CDR3 sequences, approximately 5% occurring once. The table lists this clonotype with many counts. The target antigen is unknown.

The specimen comprised whole blood, sampled in connection with sensitization to the hapten diphenylcyclopropenone (DPC). V is TRBV7-2 and J is TRBJ1-4; 8 bases line up with TRBD1. This receptor was obtained from a woman aged 18-29 years with alopecia areata. Some clones in this sample may be carry-over from other donors' samples. For the CDR3, the DNA is TGTGCCAGCAGCTCCCGGCAGGGGGCTGAAAAACTGTTTTTT. Encoded protein: CASSSRQGAEKLFF.